The T cell receptor (beta chain) under discussion was sequenced for a study of shared clonotypes between healthy human individuals. The wider study: For every donor, three CD4 naive, three CD4 memory, two CD8 naive and one CD8 memory plates were used. Study results and limitations: The study generally estimated greater richness for naive than memory subsets.

Each subset's genomic DNA was shared equally among a number of immunoSEQ plates. This table comes from immunoSEQ multiplex PCR, and its TCRdb copy is limited to in-frame clones, with some not included. The sample yields around 600,000 clones, 85% to 95% seen once. Germline lookup yields CDR1 MNHEY and CDR2 SMNVEV (reference sequence). This CDR3 has 12 residues. Trimming removed 6 bases from V and 6 bases from J, with 9 bases in between. CD45RO-negative, CCR7-selected cells formed the naive CD8 fraction, which excluded terminally differentiated effector memory CD45RA+ cells. Regarding this clone: What it binds is not known.

The specimen was naive CD8+ T cells sorted from blood. The TCR sequence derives from a woman aged 25-40 years in good health. The chain links TRBV27 to TRBJ2-1; a weak D match, TRBD2 (5 bases). CDR3 in DNA: TGTGCCAGCAGCGGACTTGGCAATGAGCAGTTCTTC. As protein: CASSGLGNEQFF.